This T cell receptor beta chain comes out of a study of neurological immune-mediated disorders. As for time point: longitudinal time-point 1 (baseline). Trimming took 7 bases from V and 1 from J; bases not matched to a gene: 7. CDR1 SQVTM and CDR2 ANQGSEA come from the germline V gene. This CDR3 has 14 amino acids. MiXCR was run by TCRdb on the 5' RACE reads, yielding one entry per CDR3 protein. The sample yields approximately 37,000 distinct CDR3 sequences, around 3.1% seen once. The sample holds many counts of this clonotype. Sequencing was performed on PBMCs. The chain recombines TRBV29-1 with TRBJ1-5; 7 nucleotides match TRBD1. The receptor comes from a woman aged 55-69 years with multiple sclerosis. CDR3 DNA sequence: TGCAGCGCAGCGACAGGGCCAAGCAATCAGCCCCAGCATTTT. Its protein is CSAATGPSNQPQHF.